This T cell receptor beta chain appears in the sequencing data of a study of cytomegalovirus exposure and HLA in healthy donors. The V gene lost 2 bases and the J gene lost 8 bases, with 13 bases spanning the gap. The germline gives CDR1 SGHNT, CDR2 YYREEE (reference sequence). The CDR3 has 13 residues. PCR was performed using 60 Vbeta and 13 Jbeta primers. Profiled with immunoSEQ multiplex PCR; TCRdb holds only in-frame clones, not every one. There are approximately 150,000 clones in the sample; approximately 80% occur only once, and approximately 2.3% lies in the top ten. The sequenced sample was PBMCs. This clonotype was sampled from a male donor in good health and CMV-seronegative. The chain combines TRBV5-4 with TRBJ1-2; tentative D call: TRBD1 (6 bases). The CDR3 DNA sequence: TGTGCCAGCAGCTTCTTCGGGGGGCTAGGCTACACCTTC. Translating it yields CASSFFGGLGYTF.